One T cell receptor beta chain is described in this entry. Its specificity is unknown. It was second doses at about 4 or about 12 weeks that were pooled. The data were obtained in a study of T cell responses to AZD1222 COVID-19 vaccine. The CDR3 has 14 amino acids. Trimming took 2 bases from V and 7 from J, leaving 14 bases between them. CDR1 and CDR2 (germline): SGHAT, FQNNGV. Sequencing used immunoSEQ multiplex PCR; TCRdb keeps in-frame clones, though not all of them. The sample gives 30,000 to 35,000 clones, just over 85% of which show up once; approximately 10% is in the top ten. Study-wide results and caveats: The sample set comprised mostly white British donors with more females, and clonal diversity was possibly underestimated.

This TCR was recovered from an adult who received the AZD1222 COVID-19 vaccine. The sequencing here drew on peripheral blood, taken 28 days after the second AZD1222 dose. The rearrangement links TRBV11-2 to TRBJ1-2; D is possibly TRBD1 (5 bases). The CDR3, as DNA: TGTGCCAGCAGCTTAAATACGGGGGGGATTGGCTACACCTTC. Its translation: CASSLNTGGIGYTF.